This is a list of T cell receptor beta chains from one sample in a study of blood T cell repertoires in COVID-19. Using immunoSEQ multiplex PCR, the repertoire was profiled, and TCRdb retains in-frame clones only, with some absent. The sample holds 90,000 to 120,000 clones, less than 90% seen once. What was sequenced was peripheral blood. These receptors originate from a human donor in a cohort sampled during active COVID-19. Each CDR3 is given with its conserved first and last residue. D genes are given only for firm matches. The size of a clone is reported for some rows only, either as once, few or many, or as a class for expanded clones.

v_gene: TRBV14
d_gene: TRBD1
abundance: few
j_gene: TRBJ1-2
CDR3nt: TGTGCCAGCAGCCCCCTAGGAGGGGGCGGGGGCTACACCTTC
CDR3aa: CASSPLGGGGGYTF

v_gene: TRBV7-2
d_gene: TRBD1
abundance: NA
j_gene: TRBJ2-3
CDR3nt: TGTGCCAGCAGCTCCGAGCGGGGACAGGGGAGGACAGATACGCAGTATTTT
CDR3aa: CASSSERGQGRTDTQYF

v_gene: TRBV4-1
d_gene: TRBD1
abundance: NA
j_gene: TRBJ1-2
CDR3nt: TGCGCCAGCAGCCAAGATCAGGACAGGCCCTATGGCTACACCTTC
CDR3aa: CASSQDQDRPYGYTF

v_gene: TRBV6-1
d_gene: NA
abundance: NA
j_gene: TRBJ2-4
CDR3nt: TGTGCCAGCAGTGCCTCAGGGGCCTCAACCAAAAACATTCAGTACTTC
CDR3aa: CASSASGASTKNIQYF

v_gene: TRBV12-3/TRBV12-4
d_gene: TRBD2
abundance: NA
j_gene: TRBJ2-7
CDR3nt: TGTGCCAGCAGTTTATTAGCGGGAGAGCAGTACTTC
CDR3aa: CASSLLAGEQYF

v_gene: TRBV3-1/TRBV3-2
d_gene: TRBD2
abundance: NA
j_gene: TRBJ2-3
CDR3nt: TGTGCCAGCAGCCGAGGACTAGCATCAGATACGCAGTATTTT
CDR3aa: CASSRGLASDTQYF

v_gene: TRBV7-2
d_gene: NA
abundance: NA
j_gene: TRBJ1-6
CDR3nt: TGTGCCAGCAGCTCTCGGACAAACTTATATAATTCACCCCTCCACTTT
CDR3aa: CASSSRTNLYNSPLHF

v_gene: TRBV25-1
d_gene: NA
abundance: NA
j_gene: TRBJ1-1
CDR3nt: TGTGCCAGCAGCCGAGGGGGTTACGCTGAAGCTTTCTTT
CDR3aa: CASSRGGYAEAFF

v_gene: TRBV30
d_gene: TRBD1
abundance: NA
j_gene: TRBJ1-5
CDR3nt: TGTGCCTGGGGGGACAGGGGGCTGGGGGGCAATCAGCCCCAGCATTTT
CDR3aa: CAWGDRGLGGNQPQHF

v_gene: TRBV5-5
d_gene: NA
abundance: NA
j_gene: TRBJ1-4
CDR3nt: TGTGCCAGCAGCTTAAAACAGACCCAACGTGATGAAAAACTGTTTTTT
CDR3aa: CASSLKQTQRDEKLFF

v_gene: TRBV5-6
d_gene: TRBD2
abundance: NA
j_gene: TRBJ2-1
CDR3nt: TGTGCCAGCAGCTTGGGACTAGCGGGAGCGATGAATGAGCAGTTCTTC
CDR3aa: CASSLGLAGAMNEQFF

v_gene: TRBV24-1
d_gene: NA
abundance: NA
j_gene: TRBJ2-2
CDR3nt: TGTGCCACCAGTGATTATCGGACCGGGGAGCTGTTTTTT
CDR3aa: CATSDYRTGELFF

v_gene: TRBV19
d_gene: TRBD1
abundance: NA
j_gene: TRBJ2-7
CDR3nt: TGTGCCAGTAGTTCCCCGGGACAGGACTACGAGCAGTACTTC
CDR3aa: CASSSPGQDYEQYF

v_gene: TRBV4-2
d_gene: TRBD1
abundance: NA
j_gene: TRBJ1-2
CDR3nt: TGTGCCAGCAGCCAAGATAATCCAGGGGGACTCTATGGCTACACCTTC
CDR3aa: CASSQDNPGGLYGYTF

v_gene: TRBV30
d_gene: NA
abundance: few
j_gene: TRBJ2-1
CDR3nt: TGTGCCTGGAGTCCTTTCTACAATGAGCAGTTCTTC
CDR3aa: CAWSPFYNEQFF

v_gene: TRBV7-2
d_gene: TRBD1
abundance: NA
j_gene: TRBJ2-7
CDR3nt: TGTGCCAGCAGCGTACCGGGACAGGCTCTTTGGGAGCAGTACTTC
CDR3aa: CASSVPGQALWEQYF

v_gene: TRBV19
d_gene: TRBD1
abundance: NA
j_gene: TRBJ2-7
CDR3nt: TGTGCCAGTAGTATTTCGGGACAGACCTACGAGCAGTACTTC
CDR3aa: CASSISGQTYEQYF

v_gene: TRBV18
d_gene: TRBD1
abundance: once
j_gene: TRBJ1-2
CDR3nt: TGTGCCAGCTCACGACCGGGACAGGGGTTTCCCTATGGCTACACCTTC
CDR3aa: CASSRPGQGFPYGYTF

v_gene: TRBV4-3
d_gene: TRBD1
abundance: NA
j_gene: TRBJ1-4
CDR3nt: TGCGCCAGCAGCCAAGATGGGACAGGGACGGAAAAACTGTTTTTT
CDR3aa: CASSQDGTGTEKLFF

v_gene: TRBV3-1/TRBV3-2
d_gene: TRBD2
abundance: NA
j_gene: TRBJ2-3
CDR3nt: TGTGCCAGCAGCCAAGATCAAAAGCGGGAGGACCCTTATGATACGCAGTATTTT
CDR3aa: CASSQDQKREDPYDTQYF

v_gene: TRBV4-2
d_gene: NA
abundance: NA
j_gene: TRBJ2-7
CDR3nt: TGTGCCAGCAGCCAAGTGCGGCCAGGGTTTGGTAAGCAGTACTTC
CDR3aa: CASSQVRPGFGKQYF

v_gene: TRBV12-3/TRBV12-4
d_gene: NA
abundance: NA
j_gene: TRBJ1-1
CDR3nt: TGTGCCAGCAGTTTAGCGTCAAACACTGAAGCTTTCTTT
CDR3aa: CASSLASNTEAFF

v_gene: TRBV27
d_gene: NA
abundance: NA
j_gene: TRBJ1-5
CDR3nt: TGTGCCAGCACAGGGTCCCAGCATTTT
CDR3aa: CASTGSQHF